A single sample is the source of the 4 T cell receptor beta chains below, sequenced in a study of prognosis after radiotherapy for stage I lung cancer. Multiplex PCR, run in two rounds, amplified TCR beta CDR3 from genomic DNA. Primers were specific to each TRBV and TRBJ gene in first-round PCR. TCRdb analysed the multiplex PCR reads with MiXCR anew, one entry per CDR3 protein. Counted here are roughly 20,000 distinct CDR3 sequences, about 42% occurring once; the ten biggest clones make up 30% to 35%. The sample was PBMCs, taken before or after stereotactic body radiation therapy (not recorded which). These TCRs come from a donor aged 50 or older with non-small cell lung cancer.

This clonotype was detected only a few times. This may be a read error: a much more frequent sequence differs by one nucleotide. CDR3 in DNA: TGTGCCAGCAGCCCGTACCGGGCCTCAAAATACGAGCAGTGCTTC. Protein product: CASSPYRASKYEQCF. The rearrangement uses TRBV7-2 and TRBJ2-7; D gene uncertain. This CDR3 region has 15 residues. The germline V gene encodes CDR1 SGHTA and CDR2 FQGNSA.

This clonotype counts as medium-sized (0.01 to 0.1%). The CDR3 region is CASSQDRSTNEKLFF. CDR3 sequence (DNA): TGCGCCAGCAGCCAAGATCGATCAACTAATGAAAAACTGTTTTTT. The chain recombines TRBV4-1 with TRBJ1-4; D call uncertain. Per the germline V gene, CDR1 is MGHRA and CDR2 is YSYEKL. CDR3 length: 15 amino acids. Trimming removed 0 bases at V and 0 bases at J, with 5 bases between.

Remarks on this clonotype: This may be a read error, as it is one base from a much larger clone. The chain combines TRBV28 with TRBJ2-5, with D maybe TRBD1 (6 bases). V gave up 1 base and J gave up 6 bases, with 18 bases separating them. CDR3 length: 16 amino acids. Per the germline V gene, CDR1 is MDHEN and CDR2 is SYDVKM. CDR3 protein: CASSLSHRTGSKTQYF. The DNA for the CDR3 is TGTGCCAGCAGTTTATCCCACCGAACAGGGTCGAAGACCCAGTACTTC.

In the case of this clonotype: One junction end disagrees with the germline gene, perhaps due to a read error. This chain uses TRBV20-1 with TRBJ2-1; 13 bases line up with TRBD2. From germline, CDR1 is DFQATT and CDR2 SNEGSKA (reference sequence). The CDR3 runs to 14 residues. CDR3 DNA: TGCAGTTCTCCCCGGACTAGCGGGAGTAATGATCAGTTCTTC. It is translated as CSSPRTSGSNDQFF.